The clone carrying this T cell receptor (beta chain) has at least ten counts. Its antigen is as yet unknown. The TCRbeta library incorporated unique molecular identifiers. One entry per CDR3 protein results from TCRdb running MiXCR on the PCR reads. The sample holds about 300,000 distinct CDR3 sequences, roughly 9.1% seen once. These data originate in a study of T-cell reconstitution after alpha-beta-depleted transplantation in children. Regarding the study as a whole: Fresh T-cell production supplied most of the T-cell counts and diversity seen one year after transplant. The high TCRbeta diversity at day 60 in some patients came from surviving recipient T cells and thymic progenitors. Approximately two months post-transplant, alpha-beta T cells reportedly originated from several hundred expanded graft clones.

Germline assignment: CDR1 MNHNS and CDR2 SASEGT. This CDR3 comprises 15 residues. V was clipped by 7 bases and J by 8 bases; unmatched bases: 8. The chain links TRBV6-1 to TRBJ2-2; 12 nucleotides match TRBD1. This clonotype was obtained from a boy in the first two years of life with acute myeloid leukemia, due to receive a stem cell transplant. Sample: PBMCs, taken before TCRalphabeta/CD19-depleted stem cell transplant. CDR3 DNA: TGTGCCAGCACCAAGGGGACAGGGGGCACGGGGGAGCTGTTTTTT. Encoded protein: CASTKGTGGTGELFF.